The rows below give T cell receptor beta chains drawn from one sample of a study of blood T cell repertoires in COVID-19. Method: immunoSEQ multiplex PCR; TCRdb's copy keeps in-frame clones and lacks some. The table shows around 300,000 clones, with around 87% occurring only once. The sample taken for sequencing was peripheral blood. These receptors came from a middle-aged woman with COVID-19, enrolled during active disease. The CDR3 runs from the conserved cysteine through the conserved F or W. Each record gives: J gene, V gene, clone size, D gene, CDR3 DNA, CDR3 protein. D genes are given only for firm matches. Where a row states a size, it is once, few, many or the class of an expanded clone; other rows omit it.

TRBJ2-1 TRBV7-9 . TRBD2 TGTGCCAGCAGCAGGACTAGCGAGGAGCAGTTCTTC CASSRTSEEQFF
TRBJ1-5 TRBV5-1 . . TGCGCCAGCAGCGCAACAGGGAATAGCAATCAGCCCCAGCATTTT CASSATGNSNQPQHF
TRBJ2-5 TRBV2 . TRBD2 TGTGCCAGCAGTGAAGGAAAGCGGGGGGATCAAGAGACCCAGTACTTC CASSEGKRGDQETQYF
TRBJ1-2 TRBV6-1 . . TGTGCCAGCAGTGCGGGACCGGGACAAGTGATCTTCTATGGCTACACCTTC CASSAGPGQVIFYGYTF
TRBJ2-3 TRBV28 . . TGTGCCAGCAGCTCCGAGGATACGCAGTATTTT CASSSEDTQYF
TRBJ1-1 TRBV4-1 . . TGCGCCAGCAGCCAAGATCGGCGTCCGGGCACTGAAGCTTTCTTT CASSQDRRPGTEAFF
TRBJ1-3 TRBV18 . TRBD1 TGTGCCAGCTCACCACAGACAGGGGGAAACACCATATATTTT CASSPQTGGNTIYF
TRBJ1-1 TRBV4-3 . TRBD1 TGCGCCAGCAGCCGAAGTCCCGGGACAGGAGGGACTGAAGCTTTCTTT CASSRSPGTGGTEAFF
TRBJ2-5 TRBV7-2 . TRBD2 TGTGCCAGCAGCTTAGAATTAGCGGGGGGGCCAGAGACCCAGTACTTC CASSLELAGGPETQYF
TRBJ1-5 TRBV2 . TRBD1 TGTGCCAGCAGCCCGACAGGGATTAGCAATCAGCCCCAGCATTTT CASSPTGISNQPQHF
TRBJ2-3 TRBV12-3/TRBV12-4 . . TGTGCCAGCAGTTTAGTATTAGATACGCAGTATTTT CASSLVLDTQYF
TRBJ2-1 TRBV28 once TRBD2 TGTGCCAGCAGTTTATTGATCGGGGAGGGACTAGCGGGAGTTGAGCAGTTCTTC CASSLLIGEGLAGVEQFF
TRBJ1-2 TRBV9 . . TGTGCCAGCAGCGTAGCGTGGAGCGGTAACTATGGCTACACCTTC CASSVAWSGNYGYTF
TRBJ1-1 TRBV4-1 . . TGCGCCAGCAGCCAAGATCCGTACAGGGACACTGAAGCTTTCTTT CASSQDPYRDTEAFF
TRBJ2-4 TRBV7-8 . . TGTGCCAGCAGCTTAGTAACCGGGGGTATTCAGTACTTC CASSLVTGGIQYF
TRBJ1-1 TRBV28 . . TGTGCCAGCAGTTTCACAGTGAACACTGAAGCTTTCTTT CASSFTVNTEAFF
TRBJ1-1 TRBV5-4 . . TGTGCCAGCAGCTTGGGAGGTCGGTGGGCTGAAGCTTTCTTT CASSLGGRWAEAFF
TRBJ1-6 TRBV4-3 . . TGCGCCAGCAGCCAAGATTATAGGAGCTCCTATAATTCACCCCTCCACTTT CASSQDYRSSYNSPLHF
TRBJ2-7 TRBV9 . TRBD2 TGTGCCAGCAGCCCTCGGGGGGTGCAACCCTACGAGCAGTACTTC CASSPRGVQPYEQYF
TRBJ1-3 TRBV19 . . TGTGCCAGTAGTTCCGAGTCACAGAAACGTGGAAACACCATATATTTT CASSSESQKRGNTIYF
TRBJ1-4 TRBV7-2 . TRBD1 TGTGCCAGCAGCTCAAAGGGACAGGCTAATGAAAAACTGTTTTTT CASSSKGQANEKLFF
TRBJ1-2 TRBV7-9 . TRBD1 TGTGCCAGCAGCCTGACAGGGATCGATGGCTACACCTTC CASSLTGIDGYTF
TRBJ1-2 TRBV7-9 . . TGTGCCAGCAGCCCTGGCCCCGGCGGCTATGGCTACACCTTC CASSPGPGGYGYTF
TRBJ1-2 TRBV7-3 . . TGTGCCAGCAGCTCCGACACATATGGCTACACCTTC CASSSDTYGYTF
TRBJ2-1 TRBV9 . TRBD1 TGTGCCAGCAGCGTCGCCGGGACAGGTTCATACAATGAGCAGTTCTTC CASSVAGTGSYNEQFF
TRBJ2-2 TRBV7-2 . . TGTGCCAGCAGCTTAAGGGGCAGGGGGAACACCGGGGAGCTGTTTTTT CASSLRGRGNTGELFF
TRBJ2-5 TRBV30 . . TGTGCCTGGAGTGTACTTGGGAGACAGACCCAGTACTTC CAWSVLGRQTQYF
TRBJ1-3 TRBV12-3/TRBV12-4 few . TGTGCCAGCTCTCGTATTTCTGGAAACACCATATATTTT CASSRISGNTIYF